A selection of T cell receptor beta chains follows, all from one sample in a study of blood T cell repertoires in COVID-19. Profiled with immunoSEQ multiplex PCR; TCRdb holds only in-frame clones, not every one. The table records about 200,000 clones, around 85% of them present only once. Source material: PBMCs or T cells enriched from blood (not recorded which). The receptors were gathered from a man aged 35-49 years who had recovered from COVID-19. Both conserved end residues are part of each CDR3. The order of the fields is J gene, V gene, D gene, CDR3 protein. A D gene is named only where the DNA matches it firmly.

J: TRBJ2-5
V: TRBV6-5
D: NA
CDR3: CASRWQAIQETQYF

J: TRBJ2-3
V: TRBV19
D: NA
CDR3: CASSRPGTGGTSGSTDTQYF

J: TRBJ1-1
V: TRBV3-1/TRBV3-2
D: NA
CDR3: CASSQDDGWARRAFF

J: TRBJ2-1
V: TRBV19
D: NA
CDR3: CASSIGVSDNEQFF

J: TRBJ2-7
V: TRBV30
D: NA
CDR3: CAWREGTLGQYF

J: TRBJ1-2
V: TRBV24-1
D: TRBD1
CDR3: CATSERDRIYGYTF

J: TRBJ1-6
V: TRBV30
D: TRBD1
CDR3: CAWSLEDRGKFLHF

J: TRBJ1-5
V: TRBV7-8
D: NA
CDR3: CASSLAAGTRVIPQHF

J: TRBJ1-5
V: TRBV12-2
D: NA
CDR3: CASRLESPEHEDQPQHF

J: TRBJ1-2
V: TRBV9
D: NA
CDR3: CASSEAWTDGGYTF

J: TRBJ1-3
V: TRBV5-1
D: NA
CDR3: CASSPWAGAGNTIYF

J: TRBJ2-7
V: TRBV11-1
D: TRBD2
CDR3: CASSPLGLGRDEQYF

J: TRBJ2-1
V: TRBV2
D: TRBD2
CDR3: CASSQAGTSRHNEQFF

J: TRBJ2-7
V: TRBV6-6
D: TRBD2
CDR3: CASSLQGLAGGFFYEQYF

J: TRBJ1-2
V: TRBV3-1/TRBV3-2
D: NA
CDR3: CASSQKGRAYGYTF

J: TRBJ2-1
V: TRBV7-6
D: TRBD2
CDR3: CASSNRLAGGPYNEQFF

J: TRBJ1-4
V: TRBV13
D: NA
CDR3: CASSLVDRGGQVTNEKLFF

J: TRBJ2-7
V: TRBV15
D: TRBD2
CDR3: CATSRAGGPYEQYF

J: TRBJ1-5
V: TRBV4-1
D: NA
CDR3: CASSQTRTRGLSQPQHF

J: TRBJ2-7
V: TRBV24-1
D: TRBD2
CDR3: CATSDHPGTSGSLFDEQYF

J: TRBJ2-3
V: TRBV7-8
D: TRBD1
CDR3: CASSLTGGNTDTQYF

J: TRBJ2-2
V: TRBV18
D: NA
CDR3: CASSPYSGQNTGELFF